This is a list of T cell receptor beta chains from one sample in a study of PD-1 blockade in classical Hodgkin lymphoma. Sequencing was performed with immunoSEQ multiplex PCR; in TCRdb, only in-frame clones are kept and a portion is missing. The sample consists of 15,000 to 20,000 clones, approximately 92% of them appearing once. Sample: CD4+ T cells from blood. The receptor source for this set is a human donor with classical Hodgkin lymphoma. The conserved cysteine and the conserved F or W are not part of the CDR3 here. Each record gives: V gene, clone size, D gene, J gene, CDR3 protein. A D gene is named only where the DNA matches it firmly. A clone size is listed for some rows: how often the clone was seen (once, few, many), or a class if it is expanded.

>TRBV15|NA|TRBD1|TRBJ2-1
ATSRSSGTGGIGQF
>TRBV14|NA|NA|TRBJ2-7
ASSQILGEQY
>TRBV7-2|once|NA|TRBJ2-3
ASRLRGGSFTDTQY
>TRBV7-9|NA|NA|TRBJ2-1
ASNNPETQEF
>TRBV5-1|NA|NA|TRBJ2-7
ASSLDGVWGSEQY
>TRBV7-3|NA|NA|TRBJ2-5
ASSLTGAQETQY
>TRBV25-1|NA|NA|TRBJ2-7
ASSDPPLYEQY
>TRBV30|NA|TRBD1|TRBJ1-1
AWDRGTTEAF
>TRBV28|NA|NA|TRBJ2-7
ASSLQTYEQY
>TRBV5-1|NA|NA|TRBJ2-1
ASSPGPVNEQF
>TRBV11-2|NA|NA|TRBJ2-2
ASSLVRGDTGELF
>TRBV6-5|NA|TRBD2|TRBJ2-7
ASRLAGGPYEQY
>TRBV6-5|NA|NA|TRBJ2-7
ASRNSYEQY
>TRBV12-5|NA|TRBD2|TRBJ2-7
ASGDGTSGTYEQY
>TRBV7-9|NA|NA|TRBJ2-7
ASSSGRFYEQY
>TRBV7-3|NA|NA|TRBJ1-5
ASSPTGGGRQPQH
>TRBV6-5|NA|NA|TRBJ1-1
ASISTGGSTEAF
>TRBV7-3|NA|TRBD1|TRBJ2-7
ASSLTGRYEQY
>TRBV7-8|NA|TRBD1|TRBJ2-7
ASSLRDRLTYEQY
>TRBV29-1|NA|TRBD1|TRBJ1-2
SVDNGDRGHGYT
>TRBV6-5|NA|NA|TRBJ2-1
ASSMGLYNEQF
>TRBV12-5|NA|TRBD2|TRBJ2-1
ASGLVRTSGYNEQF
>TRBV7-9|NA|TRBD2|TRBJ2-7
ASRIEGGPYEQY
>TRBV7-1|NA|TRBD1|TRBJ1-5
ASSLAQTGDQPQH
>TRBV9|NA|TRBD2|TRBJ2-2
ASSSGRGTGELF
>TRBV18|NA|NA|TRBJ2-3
ASSPRQFSTDTQY
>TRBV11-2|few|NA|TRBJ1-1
ASSFVGEAF
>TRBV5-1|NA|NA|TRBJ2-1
ASSLIQGSNEQF
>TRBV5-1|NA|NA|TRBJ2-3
ASSFSSPTTDTQY
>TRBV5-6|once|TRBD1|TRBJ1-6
ASSLDRGDSPLH
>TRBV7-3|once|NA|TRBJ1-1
ASSLQQGRSTNTEAF
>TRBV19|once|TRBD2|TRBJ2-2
ASSTLSGRVSTGELF
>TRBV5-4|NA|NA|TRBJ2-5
ASSPPGARNKETQY
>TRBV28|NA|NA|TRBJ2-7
ASSFRRGPSYEQY
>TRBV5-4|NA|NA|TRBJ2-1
ASSPDPDNEQF
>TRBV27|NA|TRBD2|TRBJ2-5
ASRTSARRETQY
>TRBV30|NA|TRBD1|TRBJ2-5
AWIRQGTQETQY
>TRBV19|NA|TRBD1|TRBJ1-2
ASSSVNRGSYGYT
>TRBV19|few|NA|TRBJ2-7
ASSMGHNYEQY